This T cell receptor beta chain was recovered during a study of OX40 agonist ivuxolimab in advanced cancers. About the study as a whole: The costimulatory receptor OX40 (CD134) was targeted by ivuxolimab, a fully human IgG2 agonistic monoclonal antibody. Partial responses were achieved by three dose-escalation patients, of whom one had hepatocellular carcinoma and two had cutaneous melanoma. Intravenous ivuxolimab was administered to patients every 2 weeks at six dose levels: 0.01, 0.1, 0.3, 1.5, 3 and 10 mg/kg. Patients were allowed to have had prior anti-PD-1, anti-PD-L1 or anti-CTLA-4 therapy, and roughly two fifths of the dose-escalation patients had been treated with checkpoint inhibitors. The paper reports the monotherapy dose-escalation portion (N of about 54 patients) of the phase I ivuxolimab trial. The purpose of peripheral TCRbeta sequencing was to test whether ivuxolimab changed TCR sequence diversity and led to clonal T-cell expansion. Of the approximately 50 dose-escalation patients, hepatocellular carcinoma was present in about 20, melanoma in approximately 15, renal cell carcinoma in 9 and head and neck cancer in 9. A male proportion of almost 85% and a mean age of approximately 55 years, ranging from about 20 to 85, were recorded for the dose-escalation cohort. Overall study outcomes, separate from this receptor: At doses from 0.1 to 3.0 mg/kg, clonal expansion was seen in both CD4+ and CD8+ blood T cells between baseline and week 6. Partial responders in the 0.1-3.0 mg/kg groups had among the lowest normalized peripheral clonal expansion, especially among CD8+ T cells. After ivuxolimab, CD8+ T cells had more expanded clones than CD4+ T cells on average. Which antigens the clonally expanded peripheral T cells were specific for was not determined. Low levels of normalized T-cell clonal expansion were also seen in some nonresponding patients.

Patients with a history of autoimmune disease or receiving systemic immunosuppression were excluded from the trial. Peripheral blood for TCR sequencing was collected from all dose cohorts at baseline, on cycle 4 day 1, and on cycle 7 day 1. Samples came from an open-label, multicenter, first-in-human phase I dose-escalation trial of ivuxolimab. The trial enrolled adults with locally advanced or metastatic head and neck squamous cell, hepatocellular, melanoma or renal cell carcinoma. CD4+ and CD8+ T cells were sorted separately from peripheral blood before TCR sequencing. To sequence the TCRbeta CDR3 region, genomic DNA was isolated from the sorted cells. TCRbeta CDR3 regions were sequenced using the immunoSEQ Assay. TCRdb mirrors the immuneACCESS table, restricted to in-frame sequences. Some clones are absent from its copies; in checked studies, under half trace to an unresolved V gene, and the reason for the others is unknown. The sample yields more than 35,000 clones; about 80% were counted once. The ten top clones hold roughly 20% of the sample.

The germline V gene (reference sequence) specifies SGHAT as CDR1 and FQDESV as CDR2. The V end loses 3 bases and the J end loses 2 bases, and a stretch of 7 bases separates them. The CDR3 runs 13 residues from the cysteine to the phenylalanine. Kept here is only the CDR3 DNA, which spans 39 bases and is read in frame from base 1. Worth noting for this clone: The clone's antigen remains unknown. Per-base quality was not reported, and no clone a single base away is much larger than it.

The material sequenced was CD4+ or CD8+ T cells sorted from blood, taken in a trial of the OX40 agonist ivuxolimab. The sequence was obtained from an adult with an advanced solid tumor such as melanoma, head and neck, liver or kidney cancer. The rearrangement combines TRBV11-1 with TRBJ1-1; matching of 5 bases hints at TRBD1 as the D gene. CDR3 protein: CASSFGGNTEAFF. The DNA sequence is given as TGTGCCAGCAGCTTTGGGGGTAACACTGAAGCTTTCTTT. The reference TRBV11-1 and TRBJ1-1 proteins fill in what lies around the CDR3, so the full variable domain reads EAEVAQSPRYKITEKSQAVAFWCDPISGHATLYWYRQILGQGPELLVQFQDESVVDDSQLPKDRFSAERLKGVDSTLKIQPAELGDSAMYLCASSFGGNTEAFFGQGTRLTVV.